The clone carrying this T cell receptor beta chain came up a few times. Its antigen is as yet unknown. These data originate in a study of Ad26.COV2.S vaccination and SARS-CoV-2 variants. Study results and limitations: After vaccination, reports described spike-specific CD8+ and CD4+ T cell responses as showing substantial breadth. People who got the vaccine had more spike-specific TCR breadth than people who got placebo. Measures of TCR breadth and depth may have fallen short of total T cell responses.

The repertoire was sequenced with immunoSEQ multiplex PCR; TCRdb's copy has only in-frame clones and lacks some. The sample lists around 450,000 clones; 80% to 90% were seen once. Treatment given: 19 received Ad26.COV2.S at low or high dose, single or two shots; about 5 received placebo; per-sample allocation not given. Samples analyzed were those drawn on day 63 after the first vaccine or placebo injection. Trimming took 0 bases from V and 6 from J, leaving 14 bases between them. Per germline, CDR1 LGHNA and CDR2 YNFKEQ. This CDR3 spans 15 amino acids. This TCR was sampled from a person aged 18-60 years who received the Ad26.COV2.S COVID-19 vaccine or a placebo. The rearrangement joins TRBV4-2 to TRBJ1-1, with unresolved D. The sequencing used peripheral blood, collected in a trial of Ad26.COV2.S vaccine versus placebo. The CDR3 here is CASSQEHSNGAEAFF. CDR3 DNA sequence: TGTGCCAGCAGCCAAGAGCACTCTAATGGCGCTGAAGCTTTCTTT.